The sequence of this TCR beta chain was determined in a study of T-cell reconstitution after alpha-beta-depleted transplantation in children. Study-wide findings and caveats: The origin of alpha-beta T cells about two months after transplant was reportedly several hundred expanded graft clones. Hyperexpanded clones declined; after one year, newly produced T cells mostly supplied diversity. For some patients, TCRbeta diversity was high at day 60 because of recipient T cells and thymic progenitors that survived.

Using unique molecular identifiers, the investigators prepared the TCRbeta library. Using its own MiXCR run on the PCR reads, TCRdb lists one record per CDR3 protein. The table has about 440,000 distinct CDR3 sequences, roughly 43% seen once. From germline, CDR1 is LNHNV and CDR2 YYDKDF (reference sequence). CDR3 length: 18 amino acids. V shed 4 bases and J shed 3 bases, with 24 bases lying between them. Concerning this clonotype: Its target is not known.

The gene calls are TRBV15 and TRBJ2-5; a weak D match, TRBD1 (6 bases). The starting material was PBMCs, obtained before TCRalphabeta/CD19-depleted stem cell transplant. The sequence was obtained from a girl between 2 and 10 years old with aplastic anemia, due to receive a stem cell transplant. The CDR3 protein is CATSKPPGALGDEETQYF. The CDR3 DNA follows: TGTGCCACCAGCAAACCCCCAGGGGCCCTAGGGGATGAAGAGACCCAGTACTTC. The full variable domain, completed using reference TRBV15 and TRBJ2-5, is DAMVIQNPRYQVTQFGKPVTLSCSQTLNHNVMYWYQQKSSQAPKLLFHYYDKDFNNEADTPDNFQSRRPNTSFCFLDIRSPGLGDTAMYLCATSKPPGALGDEETQYFGPGTRLLVL.